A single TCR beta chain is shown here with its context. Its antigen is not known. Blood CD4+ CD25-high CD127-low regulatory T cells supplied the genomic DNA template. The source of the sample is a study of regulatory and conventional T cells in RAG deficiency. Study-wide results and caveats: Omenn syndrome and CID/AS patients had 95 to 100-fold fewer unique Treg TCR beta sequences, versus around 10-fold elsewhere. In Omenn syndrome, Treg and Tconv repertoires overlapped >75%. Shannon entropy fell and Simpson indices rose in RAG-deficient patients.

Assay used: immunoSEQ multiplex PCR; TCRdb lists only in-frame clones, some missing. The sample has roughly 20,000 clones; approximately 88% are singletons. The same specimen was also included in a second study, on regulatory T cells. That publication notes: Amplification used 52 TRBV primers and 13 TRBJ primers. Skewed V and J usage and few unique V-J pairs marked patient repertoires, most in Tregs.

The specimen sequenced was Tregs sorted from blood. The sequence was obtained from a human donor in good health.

The CDR3 nucleotides read TGTGCCAGCAGTGAAGTGCACTCTAATAATTCACCCCTCCACTTT. Protein: CASSEVHSNNSPLHF. The chain employs TRBV6-1 and TRBJ1-6; unclear D gene. V gave up 1 base and J gave up 5 bases, with 9 bases separating them. The CDR3 spans 15 residues. CDR1 MNHNS and CDR2 SASEGT come from the germline V gene.